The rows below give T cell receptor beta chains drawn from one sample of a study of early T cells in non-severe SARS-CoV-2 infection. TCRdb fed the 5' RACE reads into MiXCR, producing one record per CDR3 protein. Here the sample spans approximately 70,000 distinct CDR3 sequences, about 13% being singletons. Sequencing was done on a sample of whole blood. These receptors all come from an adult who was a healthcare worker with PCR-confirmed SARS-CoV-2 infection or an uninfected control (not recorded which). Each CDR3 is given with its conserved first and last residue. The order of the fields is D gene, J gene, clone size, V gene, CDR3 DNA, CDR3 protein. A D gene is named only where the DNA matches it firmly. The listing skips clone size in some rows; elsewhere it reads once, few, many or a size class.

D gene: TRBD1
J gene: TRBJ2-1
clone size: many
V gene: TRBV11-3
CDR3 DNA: TGTGCCAGCAGCTTAGAAGGGGGACAGTCCTACAATGAGCAGTTCTTC
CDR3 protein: CASSLEGGQSYNEQFF

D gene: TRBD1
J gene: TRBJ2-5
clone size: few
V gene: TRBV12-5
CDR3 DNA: TGTGCTAGTGGGACAGGGGGCGGCGAGACCCAGTACTTC
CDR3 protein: CASGTGGGETQYF

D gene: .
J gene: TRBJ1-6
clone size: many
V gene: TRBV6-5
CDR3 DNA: TGTGCCAGCAGTTACTCGAAACCGGGAAGCTCCTATAATTCACCCCTCCACTTT
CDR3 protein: CASSYSKPGSSYNSPLHF

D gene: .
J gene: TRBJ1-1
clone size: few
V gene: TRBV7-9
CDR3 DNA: TGTGCCAGCAGCTTAGCTGGCAGAGGAGCTTTCTTT
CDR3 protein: CASSLAGRGAFF

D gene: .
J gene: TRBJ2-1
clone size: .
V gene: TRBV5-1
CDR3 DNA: TGCGCCAGCAGCTTGGCCCTGAGTCAAGATGAGCAGTTCTTC
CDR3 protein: CASSLALSQDEQFF

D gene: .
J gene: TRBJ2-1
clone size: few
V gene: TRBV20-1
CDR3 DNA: TGCAGTGCACAAATGAATCAGGGGCAGTTCTTC
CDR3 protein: CSAQMNQGQFF

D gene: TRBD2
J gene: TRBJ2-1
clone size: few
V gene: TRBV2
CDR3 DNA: TGTGCCAGCAGTGGACGGGGGGTTAACAATGAGCAGTTCTTC
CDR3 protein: CASSGRGVNNEQFF

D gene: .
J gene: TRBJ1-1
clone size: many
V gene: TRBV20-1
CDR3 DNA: TGCAGTGCCCCCATTATGAACACTGAAGCTTTCTTT
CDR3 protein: CSAPIMNTEAFF

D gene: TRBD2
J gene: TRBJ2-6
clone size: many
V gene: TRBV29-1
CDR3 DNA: TGCAGCGTTCGACTAGCGGGAGGGGCCAACGTCCTGACTTTC
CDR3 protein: CSVRLAGGANVLTF

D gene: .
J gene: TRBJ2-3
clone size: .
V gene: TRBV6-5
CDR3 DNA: TGTGCCAGCAGTTACGGGGCCCGCGGAGATACGCAGTATTTT
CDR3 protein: CASSYGARGDTQYF